Listed below are T cell receptor beta chains from one sample, sequenced in a study of T-cell memory formation after mild COVID-19. TCRdb re-called the 5' RACE reads with MiXCR, one entry per CDR3 protein. This sample has about 270,000 distinct CDR3 sequences, with about 20% found just once. Material: PBMCs or a T cell subset sorted from them (not recorded which). The receptors originated from a man aged 18-30 years who had mild COVID-19 (a few samples of this study predate the infection). Cell type and time point are not known. CDR3s include the opening cysteine and the closing phenylalanine or tryptophan. D genes are given only for firm matches. Rows give clone size only sometimes, using once, few, many, or a class for an expanded clone.

TRBJ1-2 - TRBV6-1 TRBD1 12 CASRGRGPGYTF TGTGCCAGCAGGGGCAGGGGGCCCGGCTACACCTTC
TRBJ2-1 - TRBV7-9 - 15 CASSLTSASYNEQFF TGTGCCAGCAGCTTAACCAGTGCCTCCTACAATGAGCAGTTCTTC
TRBJ1-1 - TRBV12-3/TRBV12-4 - 14 CASTPLGGHTEAFF TGTGCCAGCACTCCACTTGGAGGGCACACTGAAGCTTTCTTT
TRBJ2-5 - TRBV6-5 TRBD2 14 CASSTLGRGETQYF TGTGCCAGCAGTACCCTAGGGAGGGGAGAGACCCAGTACTTC
TRBJ1-2 few TRBV20-1 - 15 CSARRRDSFRYGYTF TGCAGTGCTAGAAGGCGAGACAGTTTTCGCTATGGCTACACCTTC
TRBJ1-6 few TRBV7-8 - 14 CASSIRDGGSPLHF TGTGCCAGCAGCATCAGGGACGGTGGATCACCCCTCCACTTT
TRBJ2-5 few TRBV5-1 TRBD2 14 CASMQRGGQETQYF TGCGCCAGCATGCAGCGGGGGGGCCAAGAGACCCAGTACTTC
TRBJ1-4 - TRBV7-2 TRBD1 14 CASSLGTGHEKLFF TGTGCCAGCAGCTTAGGGACAGGGCATGAAAAACTGTTTTTT
TRBJ2-3 medium-sized TRBV29-1 - 14 CSVGISGRTDTQYF TGCAGCGTTGGAATTAGCGGAAGGACAGATACGCAGTATTTT
TRBJ1-1 few TRBV7-2 - 15 CASSLMPQSRAEAFF TGTGCCAGCAGCTTAATGCCCCAGAGTCGTGCTGAAGCTTTCTTT
TRBJ1-2 - TRBV12-3/TRBV12-4 - 15 CASSSGLLYSYGYTF TGTGCCAGCAGTTCGGGACTTTTGTATTCCTATGGCTACACCTTC
TRBJ2-5 few TRBV6-2/TRBV6-3 TRBD2 15 CASNPTGTSSETQYF TGTGCCAGCAACCCGACCGGGACTAGCTCGGAGACCCAGTACTTC
TRBJ2-1 - TRBV5-1 - 15 CATPRGAGPYNEQFF TGCGCCACCCCGAGGGGAGCGGGTCCCTACAATGAGCAGTTCTTC
TRBJ2-5 few TRBV5-1 - 14 CASSLAGTYETQYF TGCGCCAGCAGCTTGGCGGGTACTTACGAGACCCAGTACTTC
TRBJ2-1 few TRBV7-9 - 13 CASSSWVLDEQFF TGTGCCAGCAGCTCCTGGGTTCTCGATGAGCAGTTCTTC
TRBJ2-1 few TRBV6-2/TRBV6-3 TRBD2 18 CASSPDSGGGSSYNEQFF TGTGCCAGCAGTCCCGACAGCGGGGGGGGGAGCTCCTACAATGAGCAGTTCTTC
TRBJ2-3 many TRBV5-1 TRBD2 15 CASSLTSGAGDTQYF TGCGCCAGCAGCCTGACTAGCGGGGCGGGAGATACGCAGTATTTT
TRBJ2-3 - TRBV2 TRBD1 14 CASSRDRGSDTQYF TGTGCCAGCAGTCGGGACAGGGGATCAGATACGCAGTATTTT
TRBJ2-1 - TRBV24-1 - 12 CATSDSDRWQFF TGTGCCACCAGTGATTCCGATCGTTGGCAGTTCTTC
TRBJ1-2 few TRBV5-1 TRBD1 16 CASSLLYRDSTHGYTF TGCGCCAGCAGCCTCTTGTACCGGGACAGCACTCATGGCTACACCTTC
TRBJ2-5 few TRBV10-3 TRBD2 15 CASRRGTSGQETQYF TGTGCCAGCAGAAGAGGGACTAGCGGGCAAGAGACCCAGTACTTC
TRBJ2-3 few TRBV9 TRBD2 15 CASSVRPAGGDTQYF TGTGCCAGCAGCGTGCGCCCAGCGGGGGGAGATACGCAGTATTTT
TRBJ2-6 - TRBV6-2/TRBV6-3 TRBD1 17 CASSYPYRGPGANVLTF TGTGCCAGCAGTTACCCTTACAGGGGGCCTGGGGCCAACGTCCTGACTTTC
TRBJ2-3 many TRBV9 - 12 CASSVDADTQYF TGTGCCAGCAGCGTAGACGCCGATACGCAGTATTTT